This TCR beta chain comes out of a study of siplizumab effects on memory and regulatory T cells. Points on this clone: No antigen is known for it.

Findings and limits, study-wide: The study found that mappable alloreactive CD4+ clones averaged approximately 69% Treg-derived with siplizumab and 25% to 30% in controls.

Clones were sequenced by immunoSEQ multiplex PCR, and TCRdb holds only the in-frame ones, with some missing. The data contain fewer than 120,000 clones, 80% to 95% of them seen just once; the ten biggest clones take up approximately 1.2%. Trimming cost V 2 bases and J 2 bases, with 6 bases left between them. Germline CDR1 reads KGHSH; CDR2 reads LQKENI. The CDR3 spans 13 residues. What was sequenced was CD4+ T cells sorted from blood. This chain uses TRBV18 with TRBJ1-2, with D unresolved. The TCR sequence derives from a human donor in good health. The CDR3 is CASSPGANYGYTF. The CDR3 DNA reads as TGTGCCAGCTCACCAGGCGCGAACTATGGCTACACCTTC.